The 11 T cell receptor beta chains in this list originate from one sample, sequenced in a study of T cell responses to AZD1222 COVID-19 vaccine. Method: immunoSEQ multiplex PCR; TCRdb's copy keeps in-frame clones and lacks some. The data contain 130,000 or so clones, 90% to 95% of them singletons. This material consisted of peripheral blood, taken on day 0 of AZD1222 vaccination. Source of these receptors: an adult in good health.

The V call is TRBV3-1 (or the pseudogene TRBV3-2), the J call TRBJ2-1, with D unclear. CDR1 and CDR2 from the germline V gene are LGHDT and YNNKEL (reference sequence). Between the trimmed V and J ends, which lost 3 bases and 9 bases, there was a span of 9 bases. The CDR3 sequence is 12 residues long. CDR3 in DNA: TGTGCCAGCAGCCACTTGAGTCCTGAGCAGTTCTTC. This gives the protein CASSHLSPEQFF.

The chain employs TRBV5-1 and TRBJ2-7, with 7 bases lining up with TRBD2. Trimming cost V 0 bases and J 5 bases; bases outside gene matches: 2. The CDR3 extends over 13 amino acids. Germline CDR1 reads SGHRS; CDR2 reads YFSETQ. CDR3 DNA sequence: TGCGCCAGCAGCTTGGGGGCGGGGGACGAGCAGTACTTC. Amino acids: CASSLGAGDEQYF.

The gene calls are TRBV12-3 or TRBV12-4 and TRBJ2-7; no reliable D call. The CDR3 extends over 13 amino acids. V was trimmed by 3 bases and J by 4 bases, leaving 10 bases between them. The CDR3 sequence: CASSFSVVYEQYF. CDR3 DNA sequence: TGTGCCAGCAGTTTTAGTGTCGTATACGAGCAGTACTTC.

This sequence joins TRBV10-1 and TRBJ1-4; no definite D call. This CDR3 has 16 amino acids. Germline CDR1 reads WNHNN; CDR2 reads SYGVQD (reference sequence). The V gene lost 0 bases and the J gene lost 0 bases, with 8 bases spanning the gap. The CDR3 sequence is CASSESRGATNEKLFF. CDR3 coding DNA: TGCGCCAGCAGTGAGTCCAGAGGAGCAACTAATGAAAAACTGTTTTTT.

The chain links TRBV11-2 to TRBJ2-3, with D tentatively TRBD2 (5 bases). Germline V gives CDR1 SGHAT, CDR2 FQNNGV. Trimming pared 0 bases from V and 0 bases from J, leaving 7 bases between. CDR3 size: 15 residues. CDR3 residues: CASSLDGGSTDTQYF. The CDR3 DNA reads TGTGCCAGCAGCTTAGATGGCGGGAGCACAGATACGCAGTATTTT.

The chain carries TRBV11-2 and TRBJ2-7, with TRBD1 identical over 7 bases. V shed 2 bases, J shed 6 bases, and the junction held 10 bases outside the gene matches. This CDR3 has 15 amino acids. Germline lookup yields CDR1 SGHAT and CDR2 FQNNGV. The CDR3 coding sequence is TGTGCCAGCAGCTTACCACCCAACAGGGGACGCGAGCAGTACTTC. Its translation: CASSLPPNRGREQYF. Variable domain in full (rest from reference TRBV11-2 and TRBJ2-7): EAGVAQSPRYKIIEKRQSVAFWCNPISGHATLYWYQQILGQGPKLLIQFQNNGVVDDSQLPKDRFSAERLKGVDSTLKIQPAKLEDSAVYLCASSLPPNRGREQYFGPGTRLTVT.

This sequence joins TRBV19 and TRBJ1-2, with D perhaps matching TRBD1 (5 bases). Between the trimmed V and J ends, which lost 5 bases and 4 bases, there was a span of 14 bases. The CDR3 sequence is 14 residues long. Germline loops: CDR1 LNHDA, CDR2 SQIVND (reference sequence). The CDR3 sequence: CASSRRGVGYGYTF. In DNA form, the CDR3 reads TGTGCCAGTAGTCGCCGGGGGGTCGGCTATGGCTACACCTTC.

The chain recombines TRBV2 with TRBJ2-3; 7 nucleotides agree with TRBD2. Trimming at V came to 8 bases and at J to 4 bases, leaving 15 bases not matched to a gene. This CDR3 comprises 16 residues. CDR1 SNHLY and CDR2 FYNNEI come from the germline V gene. CDR3 amino acids: CASVLRAGVSSDTQYF. DNA of the CDR3: TGTGCCAGCGTCCTTAGGGCGGGAGTTTCCTCAGATACGCAGTATTTT.

DNA for the CDR3: TGTGCCAGCAGCCGACGCTGGCCCACGGGGGTGAATGAGCAGTTCTTC. Translation gives CASSRRWPTGVNEQFF. The rearrangement uses TRBV5-6 and TRBJ2-1, with D possibly matching TRBD2 (6 bases). The CDR3 has 16 amino acids. CDR1 is SGHDT, CDR2 YYEEEE, per germline. Trimming removed 4 bases from V and 7 bases from J, with 21 bases in between.

The genes are TRBV6-5 and TRBJ2-1, with 9 bases aligning to TRBD2. Germline assignment: CDR1 MNHEY and CDR2 SVGAGI. The CDR3 has 16 residues. The V segment lost 0 bases and the J segment 10 bases; nucleotides outside the gene matches: 10. CDR3 nucleotides: TGTGCCAGCAGTTACTCTCGGCTAGCGGGGATTGGGGAGCAGTTCTTC. Its translation is CASSYSRLAGIGEQFF.

The chain recombines TRBV7-9 with TRBJ2-7; 10 nucleotides agree with TRBD1. The germline CDR1 and CDR2 sequences are SEHNR and FQNEAQ (reference sequence). The V and J ends lost 5 bases and 6 bases, in that order; junction bases with no gene match: 7. The CDR3 length is 14 residues. CDR3 nucleotides: TGTGCCAGCAGCCGCCAGGGACAGGGGACCGAGCAGTACTTC. This sequence encodes CASSRQGQGTEQYF.